Following are 13 T cell receptor beta chains from one sample sequenced in a study of CD8 T cells in Susac syndrome. An amount of RNA that ranged from about 0.45 to 1 ug was reverse transcribed with random hexamers. In TCRdb, the immunoSEQ multiplex PCR reads were re-called with MiXCR into one record per CDR3 protein. The sample carries about 69,000 distinct CDR3 sequences, roughly nine tenths recorded once. Specimen: CD8+ T cells from PBMCs. Every receptor here comes from a human donor with multiple sclerosis.

The chain recombines TRBV12-3 or TRBV12-4 with TRBJ2-4; perhaps TRBD2 as D (6 bases). The CDR3 covers 16 residues. Trimming removed 4 bases from V and 0 bases from J, with 13 bases in between. The CDR3 DNA is TGTGCCAGCAGTTGGGCCGGAGGGGTAGCCAAAAACATTCAGTACTTC. This gives the protein CASSWAGGVAKNIQYF.

The chain employs TRBV28 and TRBJ1-5; no firm D call. The CDR3 spans 15 residues. V shed 2 bases and J shed 3 bases, with 11 bases lying between them. Germline V gene sequence: CDR1 MDHEN, CDR2 SYDVKM. Here the CDR3 DNA reads TGTGCCAGCAGTTTACCCCAACCCCTCAATCAGCCCCAGCATTTT. It codes for CASSLPQPLNQPQHF.

The chain couples TRBV10-2 to TRBJ1-2, with a weak D call TRBD1 (6 bases). V lost 7 bases, J lost 5 bases, and 11 bases lay in between. Germline V gene lookup returns CDR1 WSHSY and CDR2 SAAADI. The CDR3 runs 12 residues. CDR3 in amino acids: CASTDSLYGYTF. DNA of the CDR3: TGCGCCAGCACGGACAGTTTATATGGCTACACCTTC.

The V and J genes are TRBV7-8 and TRBJ2-7; D may be TRBD2 (6 bases). This CDR3 has 15 amino acids. Germline V gene lookup returns CDR1 SGHVS and CDR2 FQNEAQ. Between the trimmed V and J ends, which lost 6 bases and 3 bases, there was a span of 18 bases. The CDR3 region is CASRASRGSGYEQYF. CDR3 DNA sequence: TGTGCCAGCAGAGCTAGCCGGGGGTCAGGCTACGAGCAGTACTTC.

The chain combines TRBV28 with TRBJ2-7; a possible D gene is TRBD2 (5 bases). The CDR3 runs to 13 residues. Trimming pared 1 base from V and 7 bases from J, leaving 11 bases between. The germline V gene has CDR1 MDHEN and CDR2 SYDVKM. DNA of the CDR3: TGTGCCAGCAGTTTATTTCCGACGGGGGAGCAGTACTTC. It is translated as CASSLFPTGEQYF.

A few counts support this clonotype. The V call is TRBV7-9, the J call TRBJ2-5; 7 bases map to TRBD2. J was trimmed by 4 bases and V by 3 bases; bases with no gene match: 5. This CDR3 contains 14 residues. The germline V gene encodes CDR1 SEHNR and CDR2 FQNEAQ (reference sequence). CDR3 coding DNA: TGTGCCAGCAGCTTTAGCGGGTCCGGAGAGACCCAGTACTTC. Translation: CASSFSGSGETQYF.

The chain has TRBV2 and TRBJ1-5, with 7 bases identical to TRBD1. The germline V gene has CDR1 SNHLY and CDR2 FYNNEI. V lost 4 bases to trimming and J lost 4 bases; unmatched junction nucleotides: 4. The length of the CDR3 is 14 residues. This CDR3 is CASSVLQGNQPQHF. CDR3 nucleotides: TGTGCCAGCAGTGTACTACAGGGGAATCAGCCCCAGCATTTT.

V usage is TRBV24-1 and J usage is TRBJ1-5; 10 bases line up with TRBD1. Losses at the gene ends were 12 bases for V and 4 bases for J; bases not matched to a gene: 8. Germline assignment: CDR1 KGHDR and CDR2 SFDVKD. This CDR3 spans 14 amino acids. As DNA, the CDR3 is TGTGCCCCTCACGGGACAGGGGTTAATCAGCCCCAGCATTTT. It specifies CAPHGTGVNQPQHF.

In this sample, this clonotype turned up once. This chain links TRBV11-2 with TRBJ2-1, with no clear D. Per the germline V gene, CDR1 is SGHAT and CDR2 is FQNNGV. The CDR3 extends over 10 amino acids. Trimming took off 3 bases at V and 8 bases at J, with 2 bases between the two ends. CDR3 region: CASSFYEQFF. The CDR3 coding sequence is TGTGCCAGCAGCTTTTATGAGCAGTTCTTC.

This clonotype was observed a few times. This chain links TRBV5-1 with TRBJ2-1; 9 bases line up with TRBD1. Germline loops: CDR1 SGHRS, CDR2 YFSETQ. CDR3 length: 13 amino acids. V was clipped by 3 bases and J by 5 bases; unmatched bases: 0. This CDR3 is CASSWTGDNEQFF. CDR3 nucleotide sequence: TGCGCCAGCAGCTGGACAGGGGACAATGAGCAGTTCTTC.

This clonotype showed up just once. This chain links TRBV20-1 with TRBJ1-2, with a possible D match to TRBD1 (5 bases). Germline V gene lookup returns CDR1 DFQATT and CDR2 SNEGSKA (reference sequence). V lost 5 bases to trimming and J lost 4 bases, with 11 bases between them. This CDR3 has 12 residues. The CDR3 DNA is TGCAGTGCTCCGGACAAAGCCTATGGCTACACCTTC. It yields the protein CSAPDKAYGYTF.

The chain carries TRBV3-1 and TRBJ1-6; D uncertain. V was clipped by 4 bases and J by 6 bases, with 16 bases between them. Germline loops: CDR1 LGHDT, CDR2 YNNKEL (reference sequence). The CDR3 has 16 residues. The CDR3 region has the DNA TGTGCCAGCAGCCCCAAGCGAAGGGTGGCTAATTCACCCCTCCACTTT. Protein: CASSPKRRVANSPLHF.

The chain recombines TRBV4-3 with TRBJ2-3; a possible D gene is TRBD2 (6 bases). Germline CDR1 reads LGHNA; CDR2 reads YSLEER. Trimming left V 4 bases short and J 0 bases short, with 11 bases between. The CDR3 sequence is 15 residues long. As DNA, the CDR3 is TGCGCCAGCAGCCTCGGACTATTCAGCACAGATACGCAGTATTTT. Translating gives CASSLGLFSTDTQYF.